This is a list of T cell receptor beta chains from one sample in a study of blood T cell repertoires in COVID-19. Only in-frame clones appear in the TCRdb table, and some are missing; sequencing was by immunoSEQ multiplex PCR. The sample has about 120,000 clones, 90% seen once. The sample was peripheral blood. These receptors came from a woman aged 55-70 years with COVID-19, enrolled during active disease. Each CDR3 is given with its conserved first and last residue. The D gene is left open where the match is weak. Rows give clone size only sometimes, using once, few, many, or a class for an expanded clone.

size: NA; J: TRBJ1-6; D: TRBD1; V: TRBV5-5; CDR3: CASSRQGDSPLHF; DNA: TGTGCCAGCAGCCGGCAGGGGGATTCACCCCTCCACTTT
size: NA; J: TRBJ2-1; D: TRBD2; V: TRBV6-1; CDR3: CASSELAGPGEQFF; DNA: TGTGCCAGCAGTGAATTAGCGGGGCCGGGTGAGCAGTTCTTC
size: NA; J: TRBJ2-5; D: TRBD2; V: TRBV7-2; CDR3: CASSLGGSSQETQYF; DNA: TGTGCCAGCAGCTTGGGGGGGAGCTCCCAAGAGACCCAGTACTTC
size: NA; J: TRBJ2-7; D: TRBD2; V: TRBV12-3/TRBV12-4; CDR3: CASSFRTSGEQYF; DNA: TGTGCCAGCAGTTTTCGGACTAGTGGCGAGCAGTACTTC
size: NA; J: TRBJ1-2; D: NA; V: TRBV4-3; CDR3: CASSQAPGNLVYGYTF; DNA: TGCGCCAGCAGCCAAGCCCCGGGTAACTTGGTCTATGGCTACACCTTC
size: NA; J: TRBJ1-2; D: NA; V: TRBV10-3; CDR3: CAISLDEGYTF; DNA: TGTGCCATCAGTCTAGACGAAGGCTACACCTTC
size: NA; J: TRBJ1-5; D: NA; V: TRBV27; CDR3: CASSLNQGNQPQHF; DNA: TGTGCCAGCAGTTTAAATCAGGGGAATCAGCCCCAGCATTTT
size: NA; J: TRBJ1-5; D: NA; V: TRBV19; CDR3: CASSSDSNQPQHF; DNA: TGTGCCAGTAGTTCAGATAGCAATCAGCCCCAGCATTTT
size: NA; J: TRBJ1-4; D: NA; V: TRBV13; CDR3: CASSFSYLNEKLFF; DNA: TGTGCCAGCAGCTTTTCGTATCTTAATGAAAAACTGTTTTTT
size: NA; J: TRBJ1-1; D: TRBD1; V: TRBV27; CDR3: CASSSGQGAFF; DNA: TGTGCCAGCAGTTCGGGACAGGGAGCTTTCTTT
size: NA; J: TRBJ2-2; D: NA; V: TRBV5-6; CDR3: CASSPREGTVDGELFF; DNA: TGTGCCAGCAGCCCTCGGGAGGGGACAGTTGACGGGGAGCTGTTTTTT
size: few; J: TRBJ2-7; D: TRBD1; V: TRBV7-2; CDR3: CASSSGQGRAYEQYF; DNA: TGTGCCAGCAGCTCTGGACAGGGCCGGGCCTACGAGCAGTACTTC
size: NA; J: TRBJ1-4; D: TRBD1; V: TRBV5-5; CDR3: CASSLMTGMEKLFF; DNA: TGTGCCAGCAGCTTGATGACAGGGATGGAAAAACTGTTTTTT
size: NA; J: TRBJ1-2; D: NA; V: TRBV11-2; CDR3: CASSPGVRSNYGYTF; DNA: TGTGCCAGCAGCCCCGGGGTGAGGTCTAACTATGGCTACACCTTC
size: NA; J: TRBJ2-5; D: TRBD2; V: TRBV7-3; CDR3: CASSSHPGTSQETQYF; DNA: TGTGCCAGCAGCTCCCATCCAGGGACTAGTCAAGAGACCCAGTACTTC
size: NA; J: TRBJ2-3; D: TRBD2; V: TRBV10-3; CDR3: CAISESGGAGSGTDTQYF; DNA: TGTGCCATCAGTGAAAGCGGGGGGGCCGGGTCGGGCACAGATACGCAGTATTTT
size: NA; J: TRBJ1-5; D: NA; V: TRBV7-8; CDR3: CASSKKAGLLGNQPQHF; DNA: TGTGCCAGCAGCAAAAAGGCAGGGCTCCTAGGCAATCAGCCCCAGCATTTT
size: NA; J: TRBJ1-2; D: TRBD1; V: TRBV9; CDR3: CASSVARGLNYGYTF; DNA: TGTGCCAGCAGCGTAGCTAGGGGGCTGAACTATGGCTACACCTTC
size: NA; J: TRBJ2-7; D: TRBD1; V: TRBV11-2; CDR3: CASSNRGAGGHHEQYF; DNA: TGTGCCAGCAGCAACAGGGGGGCAGGGGGCCACCACGAGCAGTACTTC
size: NA; J: TRBJ2-3; D: TRBD2; V: TRBV7-2; CDR3: CASSQGLAPTDTQYF; DNA: TGTGCCAGCAGCCAAGGACTAGCGCCCACAGATACGCAGTATTTT
size: NA; J: TRBJ2-2; D: NA; V: TRBV5-1; CDR3: CASSFLGGGRTGELFF; DNA: TGCGCCAGCAGCTTCCTCGGTGGAGGGAGAACCGGGGAGCTGTTTTTT
size: NA; J: TRBJ1-5; D: TRBD1; V: TRBV7-8; CDR3: CASSKDRVGNQPQHF; DNA: TGTGCCAGCAGCAAGGACAGGGTTGGCAATCAGCCCCAGCATTTT
size: NA; J: TRBJ2-1; D: TRBD1; V: TRBV5-1; CDR3: CASAQGTGVNEQFF; DNA: TGCGCCAGCGCCCAGGGTACAGGGGTCAATGAGCAGTTCTTC
size: NA; J: TRBJ1-2; D: NA; V: TRBV15; CDR3: CATSRDRTNYGYTF; DNA: TGTGCCACCAGCAGAGATCGAACAAACTATGGCTACACCTTC
size: NA; J: TRBJ1-4; D: TRBD1; V: TRBV11-2; CDR3: CASSFLQGGQEKLFF; DNA: TGTGCCAGCAGCTTTCTCCAGGGGGGTCAGGAAAAACTGTTTTTT
size: NA; J: TRBJ2-2; D: TRBD2; V: TRBV4-3; CDR3: CASSRASGGSGELFF; DNA: TGCGCCAGCAGCCGGGCTAGCGGGGGGTCAGGGGAGCTGTTTTTT
size: NA; J: TRBJ1-5; D: TRBD1; V: TRBV4-1; CDR3: CASSQQDRRNQPQHF; DNA: TGCGCCAGCAGCCAACAGGACAGGAGAAATCAGCCCCAGCATTTT
size: NA; J: TRBJ2-7; D: TRBD1; V: TRBV27; CDR3: CASSSPWTGDEQYF; DNA: TGTGCCAGCAGTTCCCCGTGGACAGGGGACGAGCAGTACTTC
size: NA; J: TRBJ2-3; D: TRBD2; V: TRBV4-1; CDR3: CASSSQRTSGVADTQYF; DNA: TGCGCCAGCAGCTCCCAGCGAACTAGCGGGGTGGCAGATACGCAGTATTTT
size: NA; J: TRBJ1-5; D: TRBD1; V: TRBV5-1; CDR3: CASSWGTANQPQHF; DNA: TGCGCCAGCAGCTGGGGGACAGCGAATCAGCCCCAGCATTTT
size: NA; J: TRBJ1-1; D: TRBD1; V: TRBV11-1; CDR3: CASSLTGGMNTEAFF; DNA: TGTGCCAGCAGCTTAACAGGGGGAATGAACACTGAAGCTTTCTTT
size: NA; J: TRBJ1-1; D: NA; V: TRBV2; CDR3: CASTTLFGAFF; DNA: TGTGCCAGCACAACTTTATTCGGGGCTTTCTTT
size: NA; J: TRBJ1-1; D: TRBD1; V: TRBV6-6; CDR3: CASRTGIGNTEAFF; DNA: TGTGCCAGCAGGACAGGGATAGGGAACACTGAAGCTTTCTTT
size: once; J: TRBJ2-1; D: TRBD1; V: TRBV2; CDR3: CASSADRGLVDEQFF; DNA: TGTGCCAGCAGTGCGGACAGGGGGCTCGTAGATGAGCAGTTCTTC
size: few; J: TRBJ2-5; D: NA; V: TRBV6-5; CDR3: CASRWGRGETQYF; DNA: TGTGCCAGCAGATGGGGTCGGGGAGAGACCCAGTACTTC
size: once; J: TRBJ2-1; D: TRBD1; V: TRBV4-3; CDR3: CASSQDVSGQGALNEQFF; DNA: TGCGCCAGCAGCCAAGATGTCTCGGGGCAGGGGGCGCTCAATGAGCAGTTCTTC
size: NA; J: TRBJ1-4; D: NA; V: TRBV10-3; CDR3: CAISDRGEKLFF; DNA: TGTGCCATCAGTGATAGGGGGGAAAAACTGTTTTTT
size: NA; J: TRBJ2-2; D: NA; V: TRBV6-1; CDR3: CASSEDHFVSEGELFF; DNA: TGTGCCAGCAGTGAAGATCACTTTGTTTCGGAGGGGGAGCTGTTTTTT
size: NA; J: TRBJ2-1; D: NA; V: TRBV6-5; CDR3: CASSSRGALFDEQFF; DNA: TGTGCCAGCAGCTCCAGGGGGGCCTTATTTGATGAGCAGTTCTTC
size: NA; J: TRBJ1-4; D: NA; V: TRBV10-3; CDR3: CAISGQGIGEKLFF; DNA: TGTGCCATCAGTGGTCAGGGGATAGGAGAAAAACTGTTTTTT
size: NA; J: TRBJ2-7; D: TRBD2; V: TRBV6-4; CDR3: CASSDCAGGDEQYF; DNA: TGTGCCAGCAGTGACTGTGCGGGGGGCGACGAGCAGTACTTC
size: NA; J: TRBJ1-1; D: NA; V: TRBV12-3/TRBV12-4; CDR3: CASSKQGWGEAFF; DNA: TGTGCCAGCAGTAAACAGGGCTGGGGTGAAGCTTTCTTT
size: NA; J: TRBJ1-5; D: NA; V: TRBV15; CDR3: CATSRGLPGGTGTTMGQHF; DNA: TGTGCCACCAGCAGAGGTCTCCCGGGGGGTACGGGCACGACGATGGGTCAGCATTTT
size: once; J: TRBJ2-3; D: TRBD2; V: TRBV11-3; CDR3: CASSPGRGGIADTQYF; DNA: TGTGCCAGCAGTCCCGGGCGGGGGGGGATCGCAGATACGCAGTATTTT
size: NA; J: TRBJ1-2; D: TRBD1; V: TRBV5-4; CDR3: CASSFGDRPYGYTF; DNA: TGTGCCAGCAGCTTTGGGGACAGACCCTATGGCTACACCTTC
size: NA; J: TRBJ2-2; D: TRBD1; V: TRBV2; CDR3: CASSRDRAVGELFF; DNA: TGTGCCAGCAGTCGGGACAGGGCTGTTGGGGAGCTGTTTTTT
size: NA; J: TRBJ1-3; D: NA; V: TRBV3-1/TRBV3-2; CDR3: CASSQAWRGGNTIYF; DNA: TGTGCCAGCAGCCAAGCCTGGCGGGGTGGAAACACCATATATTTT
size: NA; J: TRBJ1-4; D: NA; V: TRBV9; CDR3: CASTPGGATNEKLFF; DNA: TGTGCCAGCACCCCGGGTGGTGCAACTAATGAAAAACTGTTTTTT
size: NA; J: TRBJ2-5; D: TRBD2; V: TRBV6-6; CDR3: CASSRLAGGLETQYF; DNA: TGTGCCAGCAGTCGACTAGCGGGGGGGCTTGAGACCCAGTACTTC